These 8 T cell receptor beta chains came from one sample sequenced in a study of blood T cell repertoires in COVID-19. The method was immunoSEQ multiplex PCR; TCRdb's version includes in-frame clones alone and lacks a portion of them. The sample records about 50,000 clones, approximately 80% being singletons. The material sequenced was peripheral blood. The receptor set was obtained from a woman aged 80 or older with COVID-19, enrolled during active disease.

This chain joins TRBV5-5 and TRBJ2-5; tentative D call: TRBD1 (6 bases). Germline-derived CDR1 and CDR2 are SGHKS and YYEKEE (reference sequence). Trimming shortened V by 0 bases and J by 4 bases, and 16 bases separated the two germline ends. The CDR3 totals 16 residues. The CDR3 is CASSLGPLQGAETQYF. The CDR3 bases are TGTGCCAGCAGCTTGGGCCCCCTACAGGGTGCAGAGACCCAGTACTTC.

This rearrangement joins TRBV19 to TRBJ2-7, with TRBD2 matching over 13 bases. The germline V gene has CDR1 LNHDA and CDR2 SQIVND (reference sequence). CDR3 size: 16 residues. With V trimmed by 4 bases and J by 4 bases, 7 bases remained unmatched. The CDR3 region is CASSTFGLAGAYEQYF. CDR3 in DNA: TGTGCCAGTAGTACCTTTGGACTAGCGGGAGCTTACGAGCAGTACTTC. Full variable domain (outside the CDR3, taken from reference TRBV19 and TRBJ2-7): DGGITQSPKYLFRKEGQNVTLSCEQNLNHDAMYWYRQDPGQGLRLIYYSQIVNDFQKGDIAEGYSVSREKKESFPLTVTSAQKNPTAFYLCASSTFGLAGAYEQYFGPGTRLTVT.

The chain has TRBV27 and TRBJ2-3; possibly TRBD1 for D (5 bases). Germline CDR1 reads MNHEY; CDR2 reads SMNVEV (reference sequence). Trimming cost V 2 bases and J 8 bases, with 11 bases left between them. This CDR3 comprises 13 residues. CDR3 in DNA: TGTGCCAGCAGTTTAGCACGTAGGGGTACGCAGTATTTT. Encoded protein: CASSLARRGTQYF.

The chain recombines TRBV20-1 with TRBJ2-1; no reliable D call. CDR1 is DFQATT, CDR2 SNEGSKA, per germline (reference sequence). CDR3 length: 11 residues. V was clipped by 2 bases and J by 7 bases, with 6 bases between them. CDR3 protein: CSARRLNEQFF. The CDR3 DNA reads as TGCAGTGCTAGACGTCTTAATGAGCAGTTCTTC.

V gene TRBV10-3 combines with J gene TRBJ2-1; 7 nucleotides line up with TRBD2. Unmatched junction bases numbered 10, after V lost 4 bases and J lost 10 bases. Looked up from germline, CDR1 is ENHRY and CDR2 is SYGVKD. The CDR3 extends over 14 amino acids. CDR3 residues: CAISGEGGRSEQFF. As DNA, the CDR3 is TGTGCCATCAGTGGGGAGGGCGGTCGATCGGAGCAGTTCTTC.

CDR3 nucleotide sequence: TGTGCCAGCAGCCGAACCCGGGGGGGGACCACAGATACGCAGTATTTT. Translating it yields CASSRTRGGTTDTQYF. The chain links TRBV7-9 to TRBJ2-3; TRBD2 matches 8 bases. V dropped 5 bases and J dropped 2; count of bases not matched to a gene: 9. The CDR3 consists of 16 residues. Germline-derived CDR1 and CDR2 are SEHNR and FQNEAQ (reference sequence).

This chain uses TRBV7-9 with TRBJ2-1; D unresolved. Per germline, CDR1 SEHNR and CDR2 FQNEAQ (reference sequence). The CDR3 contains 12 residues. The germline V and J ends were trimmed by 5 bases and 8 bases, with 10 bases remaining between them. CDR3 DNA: TGTGCCAGCAGCCTCTCCCCGTATGAGCAGTTCTTC. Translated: CASSLSPYEQFF.

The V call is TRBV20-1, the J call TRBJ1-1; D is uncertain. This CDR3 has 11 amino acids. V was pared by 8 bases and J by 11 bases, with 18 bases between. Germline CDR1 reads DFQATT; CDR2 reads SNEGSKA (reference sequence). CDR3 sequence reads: CSTATPLRAFF. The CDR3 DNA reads TGCAGTACCGCTACCCCCCTGAGGGCTTTCTTT.